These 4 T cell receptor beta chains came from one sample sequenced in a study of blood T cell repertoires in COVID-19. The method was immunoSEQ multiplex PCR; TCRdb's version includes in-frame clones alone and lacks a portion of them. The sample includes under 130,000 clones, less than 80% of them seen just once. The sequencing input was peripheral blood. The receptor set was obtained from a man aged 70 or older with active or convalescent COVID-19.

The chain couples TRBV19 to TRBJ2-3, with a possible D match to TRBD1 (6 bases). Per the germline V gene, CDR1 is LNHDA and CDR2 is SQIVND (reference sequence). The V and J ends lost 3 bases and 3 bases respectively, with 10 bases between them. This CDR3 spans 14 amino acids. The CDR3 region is CASSMRTATDTQYF. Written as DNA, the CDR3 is TGTGCCAGTAGTATGAGGACAGCGACAGATACGCAGTATTTT.

The CDR3 DNA is TGCGCCAGCAGTTCTACGACTAGCGGGTTTACCTACAATGAGCAGTTCTTC. Protein product: CASSSTTSGFTYNEQFF. The rearrangement uses TRBV10-1 and TRBJ2-1; TRBD2 aligns across 10 bases. The CDR3 runs 17 residues. In germline, CDR1 is WNHNN, CDR2 SYGVQD (reference sequence). V was clipped by 5 bases and J by 2 bases; unmatched bases: 9.

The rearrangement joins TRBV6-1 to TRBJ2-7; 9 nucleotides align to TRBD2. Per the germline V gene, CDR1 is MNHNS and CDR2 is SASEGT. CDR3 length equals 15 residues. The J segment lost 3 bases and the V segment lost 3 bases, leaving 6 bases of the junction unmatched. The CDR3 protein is CASSDWLAGHYEQYF. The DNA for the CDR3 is TGTGCCAGCAGTGATTGGCTAGCGGGACACTACGAGCAGTACTTC.

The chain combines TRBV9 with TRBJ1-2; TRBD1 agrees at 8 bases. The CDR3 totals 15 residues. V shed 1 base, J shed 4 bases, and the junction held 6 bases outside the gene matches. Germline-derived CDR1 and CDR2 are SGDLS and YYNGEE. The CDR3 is CASSVSAGGSYGYTF. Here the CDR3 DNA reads TGTGCCAGCAGCGTATCGGCAGGGGGCAGCTATGGCTACACCTTC.